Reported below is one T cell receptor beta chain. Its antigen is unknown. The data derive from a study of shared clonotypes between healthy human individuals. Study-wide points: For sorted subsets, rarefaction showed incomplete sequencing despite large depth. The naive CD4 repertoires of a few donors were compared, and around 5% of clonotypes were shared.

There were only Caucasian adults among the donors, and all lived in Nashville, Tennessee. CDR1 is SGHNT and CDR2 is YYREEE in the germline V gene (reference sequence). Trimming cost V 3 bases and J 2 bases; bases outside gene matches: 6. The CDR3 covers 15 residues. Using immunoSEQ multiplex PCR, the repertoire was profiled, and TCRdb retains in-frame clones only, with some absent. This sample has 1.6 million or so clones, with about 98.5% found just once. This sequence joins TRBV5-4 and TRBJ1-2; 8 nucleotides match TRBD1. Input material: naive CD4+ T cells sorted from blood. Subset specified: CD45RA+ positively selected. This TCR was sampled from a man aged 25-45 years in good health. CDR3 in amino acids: CASSYDRGYNYGYTF. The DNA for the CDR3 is TGTGCCAGCAGCTACGACAGGGGTTACAACTATGGCTACACCTTC.